This TCR beta chain was sequenced for a study of shared clonotypes between healthy human individuals. Findings and caveats of the study: The rarefaction results pointed to incomplete sorted-subset sequencing despite large depth. Sequencing depth was a factor that was expected to affect clonotype sharing among donors. Larger estimated richness was generally seen in naive subsets than in memory subsets.

In the authors' workflow: Filtering was not the same, since immunoSEQ gave junction-only sequences without quality scores. TCRdb keeps only in-frame clones here, not all; method: immunoSEQ multiplex PCR. V, J and clone size are those of that table, while D and trimming were read from the DNA. The table has around 2.5 million clones, 93% seen once. As to this clone: What it recognizes is unknown. A much larger clone lies a single base off, so this may be a read error.

Trimming removed 4 bases at V and 4 bases at J, with 9 bases between. Germline V gives CDR1 SGHTA, CDR2 FQGTGA. The CDR3 extends over 13 amino acids. This chain uses TRBV7-3 with TRBJ2-3, with D perhaps TRBD1 or TRBD2 (5 bases each). The source of this sequence is a man younger than 30 in good health. Some clones in this sample may be carry-over from other donors' samples. The material sequenced was naive CD4+ T cells from PBMCs. Subset given: CD45RA+ positively selected. This CDR3 reads CASSWDLSDTQYF. DNA for the CDR3: TGTGCCAGCAGCTGGGACCTCTCAGATACGCAGTATTTT.